Following are 28 T cell receptor beta chains from one sample sequenced in a study of blood T cells in healthy people across ages. Together with a sample-barcoded 5' primer, a J-beta primer mix was included in a second PCR lasting about 6 to 11 cycles. TCRdb reprocessed the 5' RACE reads with MiXCR, giving one entry per CDR3 protein. The sample records about 1.1 million distinct CDR3 sequences, roughly two fifths being singletons. Sequencing was done on a sample of blood. Receptors originate from a man between 18 and 29 years old in good health.

The chain employs TRBV5-1 and TRBJ2-1; TRBD2 matches 8 bases. V lost 7 bases, J lost 0 bases, and 15 bases stayed unmatched. The CDR3 contains 18 residues. Per germline, CDR1 SGHRS and CDR2 YFSETQ. CDR3 region: CASSVTSEGKSSYNEQFF. CDR3 DNA: TGCGCCAGCTCCGTGACTAGCGAGGGGAAGAGCTCCTACAATGAGCAGTTCTTC.

This sequence joins TRBV6-6 and TRBJ2-5; TRBD1 is a possible D gene (6 bases). Trimming took 8 bases from V and 11 from J, leaving 24 bases between them. This CDR3 region has 14 residues. Germline values: CDR1 MNHNY, CDR2 SVGAGI (reference sequence). The CDR3 DNA is TGTGCCAGCGCTGGGGGCCAGGCCTACAATGGGCAGTACTTC. Residues: CASAGGQAYNGQYF.

DNA of the CDR3: TGTGCCAGCAGCCAAGGTCTAACAGGAAGCAATCAGCCCCAGCATTTT. Its translation is CASSQGLTGSNQPQHF. The chain uses TRBV12-3 or TRBV12-4 and TRBJ1-5; weak D call: TRBD1 (5 bases). The CDR3 sequence is 16 residues long. V dropped 6 bases and J dropped 1 base, with 16 bases sitting between them.

This clonotype turned up a few times. The chain recombines TRBV7-2 with TRBJ2-7; 9 bases are shared with TRBD2. Unmatched junction bases numbered 12, after V lost 5 bases and J lost 7 bases. The CDR3 loop spans 15 amino acids. The germline CDR1 and CDR2 sequences are SGHTA and FQGNSA. The CDR3 region is CASSQGTSSSGEQYF. The CDR3 DNA reads TGTGCCAGCAGCCAGGGGACTAGCTCATCGGGGGAGCAGTACTTC.

V usage is TRBV7-2 and J usage is TRBJ1-1; unclear D gene. This CDR3 spans 14 amino acids. CDR1 is SGHTA, CDR2 FQGNSA, per germline. Trimming stripped 1 base from V and 7 bases from J, with 13 bases between. The DNA of the CDR3 is TGTGCCAGCAGCTTAGAGTACAGCATTTTTGAAGCTTTCTTT. Translation: CASSLEYSIFEAFF.

The rearrangement uses TRBV6-6 and TRBJ1-5; tentatively, D is TRBD1 (5 bases). The germline V gene has CDR1 MNHNY and CDR2 SVGAGI (reference sequence). Deletions cut 6 bases from V and 0 bases from J, with 12 bases between. The CDR3 contains 15 residues. CDR3 DNA: TGTGCCAGCAGGGGTCGACAGAATAGCAATCAGCCCCAGCATTTT. Its translation is CASRGRQNSNQPQHF.

The table lists this clonotype with a few counts. The rearrangement links TRBV28 to TRBJ1-4; TRBD1 might be the D (5 bases). Trimming shortened V by 2 bases and J by 5 bases, and 15 bases separated the two germline ends. This CDR3 contains 16 residues. In germline, CDR1 is MDHEN, CDR2 SYDVKM. CDR3 in amino acids: CASSLPFRGQNEKLFF. The CDR3 DNA sequence: TGTGCCAGCAGTTTACCCTTCCGGGGCCAGAATGAAAAACTGTTTTTT.

V usage is TRBV2 and J usage is TRBJ1-6; D is possibly TRBD1 (5 bases). Germline CDR1 and CDR2: SNHLY and FYNNEI. The CDR3 has 13 amino acids. The V end was cut by 6 bases, the J end by 9 bases, with 12 bases between. The CDR3 DNA follows: TGTGCCAGCAGACGGGGCGTGGGTTCACCCCTCCACTTT. The encoded protein is CASRRGVGSPLHF.

The sample holds one count of this clonotype. The chain has TRBV7-9 and TRBJ2-3; 8 positions match TRBD1. The CDR3 runs to 14 residues. After removal of 6 bases from V and 10 bases from J, the junction contained 12 bases not matched to a gene. CDR1 and CDR2 from the germline V gene are SEHNR and FQNEAQ (reference sequence). The CDR3 here is CASRLGTGPNAQYF. The CDR3 DNA sequence: TGTGCCAGCAGACTTGGGACAGGTCCGAATGCGCAGTATTTT.

The rearrangement uses TRBV4-2 and TRBJ2-3, with D possibly being TRBD1 (5 bases). The germline V and J ends were trimmed by 0 bases and 2 bases, with 12 bases remaining between them. There are 16 residues in the CDR3. Per germline, CDR1 LGHNA and CDR2 YNFKEQ. CDR3 nucleotides: TGTGCCAGCAGCCAAGATGGGGCCGCCACCACAGATACGCAGTATTTT. Translating it yields CASSQDGAATTDTQYF.

This clonotype occurred a few times. The rearrangement joins TRBV18 to TRBJ1-4; D call uncertain. This CDR3 is built from 15 residues. Trimming removed 3 bases at V and 4 bases at J, with 12 bases between. Germline CDR1 reads KGHSH; CDR2 reads LQKENI. CDR3 residues: CASSPRPRNNEKLFF. DNA of the CDR3: TGTGCCAGCTCACCTCGACCCAGGAATAATGAAAAACTGTTTTTT.

This clonotype has more than one count but fewer than ten. This chain connects TRBV12-3 or TRBV12-4 to TRBJ1-2; D is ambiguous. The V end was cut by 2 bases, the J end by 0 bases, with 13 bases between. The length of the CDR3 is 16 residues. CDR3 sequence reads: CASSLLPEYTNYGYTF. CDR3 in DNA: TGTGCCAGCAGTTTATTGCCAGAATATACTAACTATGGCTACACCTTC.

Many counts were recorded for this clonotype. This chain uses TRBV29-1 with TRBJ2-3; tentative D call: TRBD1 (6 bases). Looked up from germline, CDR1 is SQVTM and CDR2 is ANQGSEA. The CDR3 contains 15 residues. The V gene lost 5 bases and the J gene lost 5 bases, with 20 bases spanning the gap. The CDR3 reads CSVYRDIDGGDTQYF. The CDR3 coding sequence is TGCAGCGTTTACCGGGACATCGATGGGGGAGATACGCAGTATTTT.

In this sample, this clonotype turned up many times. The CDR3 DNA follows: TGTGCCAGCAGCTCAGACATAAATCAGCCCCAGCATTTT. Encoded protein: CASSSDINQPQHF. The chain has TRBV7-2 and TRBJ1-5, with no clear D. The germline V gene has CDR1 SGHTA and CDR2 FQGNSA. The CDR3 consists of 13 residues. The V end was cut by 4 bases, the J end by 4 bases, with 8 bases between. The variable domain in full, with the rest retrieved from reference TRBV7-2 and TRBJ1-5, is GAGVSQSPSNKVTEKGKDVELRCDPISGHTALYWYRQSLGQGLEFLIYFQGNSAPDKSGLPSDRFSAERTGGSVSTLTIQRTQQEDSAVYLCASSSDINQPQHFGDGTRLSIL.

This clonotype showed up just once. CDR3 sequence: CATSRGDRGYGYTF. In DNA form, the CDR3 reads TGTGCCACCAGCAGAGGGGACAGGGGGTATGGCTACACCTTC. The chain couples TRBV15 to TRBJ1-2; 11 positions agree with TRBD1. The CDR3 is 14 amino acids. Germline CDR1 and CDR2: LNHNV and YYDKDF (reference sequence). The V segment lost 1 base and the J segment 5 bases; nucleotides outside the gene matches: 0.

The chain carries TRBV20-1 and TRBJ2-7; possibly TRBD1 for D (6 bases). The CDR3 is made up of 14 amino acids. V lost 3 bases and J 4 bases, leaving 16 bases between the germline ends. The germline V gene encodes CDR1 DFQATT and CDR2 SNEGSKA (reference sequence). The CDR3 region has the DNA TGCAGTGCTAGGGTAGCCAGGGGCTTGTACGAGCAGTACTTC. Translation: CSARVARGLYEQYF.

The V gene is TRBV24-1, the J gene TRBJ2-1; 7 bases are shared with TRBD1. This CDR3 spans 14 amino acids. With V trimmed by 2 bases and J by 9 bases, 6 bases remained unmatched. CDR1 and CDR2 from the germline V gene are KGHDR and SFDVKD. The CDR3 nucleotides are TGTGCCACCAGTGATTCTTCAGGGGGTAGTGAGCAGTTCTTC. Translating it yields CATSDSSGGSEQFF.

As for this clonotype: The junction and the germline gene differ at one end; a read error may be behind it. The J gene is TRBJ1-6, the V gene TRBV10-3; D not resolved. Germline V CDR1 and CDR2: ENHRY, SYGVKD. This CDR3 is 15 amino acids long. The CDR3 coding sequence is TGTGTCATCAGTGAGTCCCCAGATGGAGACTCACCCCTCCACTTT. Its translation: CVISESPDGDSPLHF.

This clonotype was detected a few times. The CDR3 loop is CAISGGTALNTEAFF. The CDR3 region has the DNA TGTGCCATCAGCGGTGGTACCGCCCTGAACACTGAAGCTTTCTTT. The chain recombines TRBV10-3 with TRBJ1-1; D is undetermined. CDR1 and CDR2 from the germline V gene are ENHRY and SYGVKD. This CDR3 is built from 15 residues. V was pared by 6 bases and J by 0 bases, with 14 bases between.

DNA for the CDR3: TGCGCCAGCAGCCAAGAAAACAGGGAGAACACTGAAGCTTTCTTT. Translating gives CASSQENRENTEAFF. The chain is built from TRBV4-3 and TRBJ1-1, with D perhaps matching TRBD1 (6 bases). The V and J ends lost 0 bases and 1 base respectively, with 9 bases between them. This CDR3 has 15 amino acids. The V gene's germline CDR1 is LGHNA and CDR2 YSLEER.

V is TRBV19 and J is TRBJ2-5; 8 positions agree with TRBD1. Judging by the DNA end, TRBJ2-7 fits better; the J call may be wrong. The germline V gene has CDR1 LNHDA and CDR2 SQIVND (reference sequence). This CDR3 has 15 residues. Here the CDR3 DNA reads TGTGCCAGTAGTCCCGACGGGACAGGACCGTACGAGCAGTACTTC. It yields the protein CASSPDGTGPYEQYF.

V usage is TRBV7-9 and J usage is TRBJ1-1; D is perhaps TRBD1 (5 bases). With 3 bases removed from V and 4 bases from J, the gap between germline ends came to 18 bases. Germline CDR1 reads SEHNR; CDR2 reads FQNEAQ (reference sequence). The CDR3 has 16 amino acids. The chain's CDR3 is CASSLGGGVLGTEAFF. The CDR3 nucleotides are TGTGCCAGCAGCTTGGGGGGTGGGGTTTTGGGCACTGAAGCTTTCTTT. The variable domain in full, completed from reference TRBV7-9 and TRBJ1-1, reads DTGVSQNPRHKITKRGQNVTFRCDPISEHNRLYWYRQTLGQGPEFLTYFQNEAQLEKSRLLSDRFSAERPKGSFSTLEIQRTEQGDSAMYLCASSLGGGVLGTEAFFGQGTRLTVV.

This clonotype was observed a single time. The V and J genes are TRBV11-2 and TRBJ2-7; a possible D gene is TRBD2 (7 bases). The germline V and J ends were trimmed by 10 bases and 7 bases, with 20 bases remaining between them. The CDR3 contains 13 residues. Germline V gene sequence: CDR1 SGHAT, CDR2 FQNNGV. The CDR3 DNA reads TGTGCCACCTCGGCGGGGGCCTACAATGAGCAGTACTTC. It specifies CATSAGAYNEQYF.

This clonotype occurred once. V and J are TRBV28 and TRBJ1-2, with TRBD1 matching over 8 bases. V gave up 1 base and J gave up 4 bases; unmatched junction bases: 8. Germline CDR1 reads MDHEN; CDR2 reads SYDVKM. The CDR3 spans 16 residues. The CDR3 spells CASSLSGQANLYGYTF. The CDR3 DNA reads as TGTGCCAGCAGTTTATCGGGACAGGCCAATCTCTATGGCTACACCTTC.

To note about this clonotype: A much larger clone lies one base from this, so it may be a read error. The V call is TRBV7-2, the J call TRBJ2-5, with D possibly matching TRBD1 (6 bases). This CDR3 region has 14 residues. Germline CDR1 reads SGHTA; CDR2 reads FQGNSA. CDR3 sequence: CANSLESGVETQYF. CDR3 coding DNA: TGTGCCAACAGCTTAGAGTCAGGGGTAGAGACCCAGTACTTC.

This chain connects TRBV7-2 to TRBJ2-5; D unclear. V was cut by 5 bases and J by 6 bases, with 16 bases left in between. In germline, CDR1 is SGHTA, CDR2 FQGNSA. The CDR3 extends over 14 amino acids. CDR3 in amino acids: CASSVILGLQTQYF. The CDR3, as DNA: TGTGCCAGCAGCGTAATACTTGGGTTACAGACCCAGTACTTC.

V usage is TRBV5-1 and J usage is TRBJ2-2; 8 positions match TRBD2. Per germline, CDR1 SGHRS and CDR2 YFSETQ. The CDR3 spans 16 residues. J lost 0 bases, V lost 1 base, and 2 bases had no gene match. CDR3 nucleotide sequence: TGCGCCAGCAGCTTGACGGGACTAGCGAACACCGGGGAGCTGTTTTTT. Protein: CASSLTGLANTGELFF.

This clonotype has ten or more counts. The CDR3 bases are TGTGCCAGCAGCCTCGGGGGGACAGGGTATGGCTACACCTTC. Residues: CASSLGGTGYGYTF. V and J are TRBV12-3 or TRBV12-4 and TRBJ1-2, with TRBD1 matching over 9 bases. CDR3 length: 14 amino acids. After removal of 6 bases from V and 5 bases from J, the junction contained 7 bases not matched to a gene.